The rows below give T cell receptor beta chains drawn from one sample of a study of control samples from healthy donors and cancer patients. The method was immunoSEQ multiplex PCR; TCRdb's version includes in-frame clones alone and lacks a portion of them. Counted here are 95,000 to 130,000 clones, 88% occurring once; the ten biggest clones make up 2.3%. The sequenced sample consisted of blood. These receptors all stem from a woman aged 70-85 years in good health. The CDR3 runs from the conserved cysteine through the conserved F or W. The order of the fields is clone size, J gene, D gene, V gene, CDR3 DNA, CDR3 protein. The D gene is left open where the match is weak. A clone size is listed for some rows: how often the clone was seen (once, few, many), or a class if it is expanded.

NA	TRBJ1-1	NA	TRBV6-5	TGTGCCAGCAGTTACTCCGCCGGTGGCCCAGCTTTCTTT	CASSYSAGGPAFF
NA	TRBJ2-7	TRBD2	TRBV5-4	TGTGCCAGCAGCTTCCGCGGGGGGAGCTCCTACGAGCAGTACTTC	CASSFRGGSSYEQYF
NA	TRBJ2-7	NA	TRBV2	TGTGCCAGCAGTGCTAGCGGTGGGGGGACAACTTACGAGCAGTACTTC	CASSASGGGTTYEQYF
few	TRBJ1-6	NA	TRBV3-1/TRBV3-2	TGTGCCAGCAGCCAGTGGGGGGATAATTCACCCCTCCACTTT	CASSQWGDNSPLHF
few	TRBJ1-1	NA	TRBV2	TGTGCCAGCGACACCGGAAGGGCCGGTGAAGCTTTCTTT	CASDTGRAGEAFF
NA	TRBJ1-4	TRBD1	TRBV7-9	TGTGCCAGCAGCCCCACGACAGGGTCCAATGAAAAACTGTTTTTT	CASSPTTGSNEKLFF
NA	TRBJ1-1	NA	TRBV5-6	TGTGCCAGCGGTATCCTGAACACTGAAGCTTTCTTT	CASGILNTEAFF
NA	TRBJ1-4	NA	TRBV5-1	TGCGCCAGCAGCTTGGCGGTGGGTGGTGAAAAACTGTTTTTT	CASSLAVGGEKLFF
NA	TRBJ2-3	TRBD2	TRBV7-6	TGTGCCAGCAGCTTAACTAGCGGGGGGTCTAGCACAGATACGCAGTATTTT	CASSLTSGGSSTDTQYF
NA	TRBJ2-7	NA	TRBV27	TGTGCCAGCAGTCGGTGGGGCTACGAGCAGTACTTC	CASSRWGYEQYF
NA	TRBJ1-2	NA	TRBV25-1	TGTGCCAGCAGTGAATATGTAAACTATGGCTACACCTTC	CASSEYVNYGYTF
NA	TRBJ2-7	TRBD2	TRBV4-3	TGCGCCAGCAGCCTCGAATGGGGGGGCTACGAGCAGTACTTC	CASSLEWGGYEQYF
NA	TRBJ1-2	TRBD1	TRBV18	TGTGCCAGCTCAGCGTCGTCCGGACAGGGTTCGGGGGGCTACACCTTC	CASSASSGQGSGGYTF
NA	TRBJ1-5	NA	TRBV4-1	TGCGCCAGCAGCGGCCGGGACGGCAATCAGCCCCAGCATTTT	CASSGRDGNQPQHF
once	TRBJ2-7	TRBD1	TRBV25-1	TGTGCCAGCAGGTCCACCGGGACAGGGGGTAACGAGCAGTACTTC	CASRSTGTGGNEQYF
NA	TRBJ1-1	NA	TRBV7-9	TGTGCCAGCAGCTTATACTCAGGCCCACTCGGCACTGAAGCTTTCTTT	CASSLYSGPLGTEAFF
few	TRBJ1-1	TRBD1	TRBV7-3	TGTGCCAGCAGCTCAGGGACAGGGAACACTGAAGCTTTCTTT	CASSSGTGNTEAFF
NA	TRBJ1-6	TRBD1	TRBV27	TGTGCCAGCAGTCGCCTAGGGACAGTTTATTCACCCCTCCACTTT	CASSRLGTVYSPLHF
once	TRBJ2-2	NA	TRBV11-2	TGTGCCAGCAGCCCATTGGGTAGCGGACACACCGGGGAGCTGTTTTTT	CASSPLGSGHTGELFF
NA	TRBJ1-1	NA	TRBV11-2	TGTGCCAGCAGCTTACATAGGGTAGGCACTGAAGCTTTCTTT	CASSLHRVGTEAFF
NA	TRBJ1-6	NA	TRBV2	TGTGCCAGCAGTGATCGGGGCAGGTTTTCACCCCTCCACTTT	CASSDRGRFSPLHF
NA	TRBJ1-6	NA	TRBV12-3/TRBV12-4	TGTGCCAGCAGTTTGCAGGGTAATTCACCCCTCCACTTT	CASSLQGNSPLHF
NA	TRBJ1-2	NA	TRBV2	TGTGCCAGCAGTGAAAGTGCACGTTATGGCTACACCTTC	CASSESARYGYTF
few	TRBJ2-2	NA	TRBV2	TGTGCCAGCAGTGAATATCCGAACACCGGGGAGCTGTTTTTT	CASSEYPNTGELFF
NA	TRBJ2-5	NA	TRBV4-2	TGTGCCAGCAGCCAAGAGTTAGCGACTAGAGGGACCCAGTACTTC	CASSQELATRGTQYF
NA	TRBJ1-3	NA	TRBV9	TGTGCCAGCAGCGTAAATGGTCCTTCCTCTGGAAACACCATATATTTT	CASSVNGPSSGNTIYF
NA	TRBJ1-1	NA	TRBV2	TGTGCCAGCAGTGAGGGGCTGAACACTGAAGCTTTCTTT	CASSEGLNTEAFF
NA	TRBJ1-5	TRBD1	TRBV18	TGTGCCAGCTCACCACCGGGACAGGGGTTAATGGGCAATCAGCCCCAGCATTTT	CASSPPGQGLMGNQPQHF
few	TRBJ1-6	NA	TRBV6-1	TGTGCCAGCAGTGAAGCTGATGGAGCTAATTCACCCCTCCACTTT	CASSEADGANSPLHF
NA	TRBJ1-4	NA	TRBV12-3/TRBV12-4	TGTGCCAGCAGTTTTTCAGGGGAAGGGAAACTGTTTTTT	CASSFSGEGKLFF
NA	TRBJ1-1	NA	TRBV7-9	TGTGCCAGCAGCTTCCCAAAGGCCAGCATGAACACTGAAGCTTTCTTT	CASSFPKASMNTEAFF
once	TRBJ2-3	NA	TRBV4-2	TGTGCCAGCAGCCAAGATTACAGTCGGGGGCCCACAGATACGCAGTATTTT	CASSQDYSRGPTDTQYF
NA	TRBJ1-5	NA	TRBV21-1	TGTGCCAGCAGCAAAGTACAGCCTACGCTAGGTTGTATGAGCAATCAGCCCCAGCATTTT	CASSKVQPTLGCMSNQPQHF
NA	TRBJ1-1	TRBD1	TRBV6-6	TGTGCCAGCAGTTCCCCCGGGACAGGGGTGGGCACTGAAGCTTTCTTT	CASSSPGTGVGTEAFF
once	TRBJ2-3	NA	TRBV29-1	TGCAGCGGAAGGGGGGGGATCCCCTTCGGGCAGTATTTT	CSGRGGIPFGQYF
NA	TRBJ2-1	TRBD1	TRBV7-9	TGTGCCAGCAGGGACGCCGCGGGACAGGGCGCCGATGAGCAGTTCTTC	CASRDAAGQGADEQFF
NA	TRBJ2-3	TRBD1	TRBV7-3	TGTGCCAGCAGCCGGGACAGCCACCCAGATACGCAGTATTTT	CASSRDSHPDTQYF
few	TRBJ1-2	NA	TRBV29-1	TGCAGCGTTGAAGCCGAAACTGATTATGGCTACACCTTC	CSVEAETDYGYTF
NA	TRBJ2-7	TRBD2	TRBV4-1	TGCGCCAGCAGAGACCTAGGGACTAACTACGAGCAGTACTTC	CASRDLGTNYEQYF
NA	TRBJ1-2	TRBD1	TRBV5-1	TGCGCCAGCAGCTTGGGTTGGAGGGGGCCTTATGGCTACACCTTC	CASSLGWRGPYGYTF
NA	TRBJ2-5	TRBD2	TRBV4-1	TGCGCCAGCAGCCAAGAGGGGACTAGCGGGGGAAGGGAGACCCAGTACTTC	CASSQEGTSGGRETQYF